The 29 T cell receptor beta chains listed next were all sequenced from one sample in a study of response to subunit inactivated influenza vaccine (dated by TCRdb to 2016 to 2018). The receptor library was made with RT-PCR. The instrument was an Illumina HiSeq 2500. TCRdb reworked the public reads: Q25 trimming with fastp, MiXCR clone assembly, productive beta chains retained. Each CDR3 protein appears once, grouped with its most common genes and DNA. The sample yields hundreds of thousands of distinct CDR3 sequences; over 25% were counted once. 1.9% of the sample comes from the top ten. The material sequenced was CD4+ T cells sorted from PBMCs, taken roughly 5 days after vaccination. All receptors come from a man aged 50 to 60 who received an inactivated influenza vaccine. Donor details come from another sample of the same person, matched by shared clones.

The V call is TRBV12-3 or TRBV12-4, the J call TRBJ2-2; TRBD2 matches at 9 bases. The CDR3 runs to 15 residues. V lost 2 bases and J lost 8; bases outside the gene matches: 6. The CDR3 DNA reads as TGTGCCAGCAGTTTATGGACTAGCGACGGGGGGGAGCTGTTTTTT. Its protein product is CASSLWTSDGGELFF.

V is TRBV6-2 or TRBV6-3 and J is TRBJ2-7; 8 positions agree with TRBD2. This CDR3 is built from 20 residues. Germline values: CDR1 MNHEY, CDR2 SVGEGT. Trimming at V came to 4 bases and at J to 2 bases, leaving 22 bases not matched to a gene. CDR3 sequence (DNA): TGTGCCAGCAGTTTTCCACCCGAGAGGACTAGCAACTTTGGGACCTACGAGCAGTACTTC. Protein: CASSFPPERTSNFGTYEQYF.

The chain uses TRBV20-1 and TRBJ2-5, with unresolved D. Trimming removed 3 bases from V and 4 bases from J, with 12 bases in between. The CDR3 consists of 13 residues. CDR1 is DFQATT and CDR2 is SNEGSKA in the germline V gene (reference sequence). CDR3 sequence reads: CSASLARAETQYF. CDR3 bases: TGCAGTGCTAGCTTGGCTAGGGCAGAGACCCAGTACTTC.

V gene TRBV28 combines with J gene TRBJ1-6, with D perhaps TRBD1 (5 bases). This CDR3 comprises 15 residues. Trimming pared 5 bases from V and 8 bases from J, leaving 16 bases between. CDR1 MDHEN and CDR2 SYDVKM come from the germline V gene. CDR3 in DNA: TGTGCCAGCAGTCCGGTCAGGGCCAGAGATTCACCCCTCCACTTT. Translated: CASSPVRARDSPLHF. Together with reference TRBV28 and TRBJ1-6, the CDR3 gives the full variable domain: DVKVTQSSRYLVKRTGEKVFLECVQDMDHENMFWYRQDPGLGLRLIYFSYDVKMKEKGDIPEGYSVSREKKERFSLILESASTNQTSMYLCASSPVRARDSPLHFGNGTRLTVT.

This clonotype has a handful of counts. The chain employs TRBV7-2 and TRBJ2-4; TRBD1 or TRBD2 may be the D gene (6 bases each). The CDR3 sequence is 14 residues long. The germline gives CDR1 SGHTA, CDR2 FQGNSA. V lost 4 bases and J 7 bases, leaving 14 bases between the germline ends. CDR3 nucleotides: TGTGCCAGCAGCTCCCGGAGGGGGGCCAACATTCAGTACTTC. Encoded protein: CASSSRRGANIQYF. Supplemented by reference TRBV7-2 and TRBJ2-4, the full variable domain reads GAGVSQSPSNKVTEKGKDVELRCDPISGHTALYWYRQSLGQGLEFLIYFQGNSAPDKSGLPSDRFSAERTGGSVSTLTIQRTQQEDSAVYLCASSSRRGANIQYFGAGTRLSVL.

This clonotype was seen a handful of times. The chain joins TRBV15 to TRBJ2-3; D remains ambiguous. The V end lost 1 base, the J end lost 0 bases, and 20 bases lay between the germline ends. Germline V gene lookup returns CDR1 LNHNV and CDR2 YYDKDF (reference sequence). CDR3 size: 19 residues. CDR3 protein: CATSRAIGGPIGSTDTQYF. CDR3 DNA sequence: TGTGCCACCAGCAGAGCGATAGGTGGACCTATAGGGAGCACAGATACGCAGTATTTT.

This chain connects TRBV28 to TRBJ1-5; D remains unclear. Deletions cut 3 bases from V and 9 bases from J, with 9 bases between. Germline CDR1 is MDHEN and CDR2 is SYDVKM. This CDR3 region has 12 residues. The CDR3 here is CASSFDPGPQHF. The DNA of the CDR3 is TGTGCCAGCAGTTTTGACCCCGGGCCCCAGCATTTT.

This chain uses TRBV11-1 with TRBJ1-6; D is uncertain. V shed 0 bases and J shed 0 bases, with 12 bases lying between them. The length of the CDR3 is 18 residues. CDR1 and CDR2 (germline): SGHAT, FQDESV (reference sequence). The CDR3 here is CASSLAGGPSSYNSPLHF. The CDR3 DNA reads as TGTGCCAGCAGCTTAGCGGGCGGCCCGAGCTCCTATAATTCACCCCTCCACTTT.

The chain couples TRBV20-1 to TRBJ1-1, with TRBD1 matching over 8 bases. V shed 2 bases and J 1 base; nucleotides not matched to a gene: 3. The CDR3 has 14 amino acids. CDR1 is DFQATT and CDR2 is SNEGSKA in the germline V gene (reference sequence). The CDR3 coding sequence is TGCAGTGCTAGAACAGGGGGTTGGAACACTGAAGCTTTCTTT. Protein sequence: CSARTGGWNTEAFF.

CDR3 in amino acids: CASSSSGAGPNEQFF. DNA of the CDR3: TGTGCCAGCAGTTCTAGCGGGGCGGGACCAAATGAGCAGTTCTTC. The chain is built from TRBV6-5 and TRBJ2-1; 9 bases are a match to TRBD2. There are 15 residues in the CDR3. Per the germline V gene, CDR1 is MNHEY and CDR2 is SVGAGI. The V segment lost 4 bases and the J segment 7 bases; nucleotides outside the gene matches: 8.

The CDR3 protein is CASSLKMAVASYQETQYF. Here the CDR3 DNA reads TGTGCCAGCAGCTTAAAGATGGCTGTGGCCTCGTACCAAGAGACCCAGTACTTC. The gene calls are TRBV7-8 and TRBJ2-5, with no clear D. Germline assignment: CDR1 SGHVS and CDR2 FQNEAQ. This CDR3 is built from 18 residues. Trimming stripped 2 bases from V and 0 bases from J, with 19 bases between.

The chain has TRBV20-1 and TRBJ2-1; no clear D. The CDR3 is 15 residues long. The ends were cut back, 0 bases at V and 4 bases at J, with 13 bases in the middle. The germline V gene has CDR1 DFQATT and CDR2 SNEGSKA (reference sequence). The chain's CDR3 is CSARDAAVIYNEQFF. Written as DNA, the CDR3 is TGCAGTGCTAGAGATGCCGCGGTGATTTACAATGAGCAGTTCTTC.

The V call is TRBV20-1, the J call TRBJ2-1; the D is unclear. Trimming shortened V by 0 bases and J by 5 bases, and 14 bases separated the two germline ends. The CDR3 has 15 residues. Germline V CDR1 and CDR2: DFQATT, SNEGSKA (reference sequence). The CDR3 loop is CSARDMVELHNEQFF. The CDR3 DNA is TGCAGTGCTAGAGATATGGTAGAATTACACAATGAGCAGTTCTTC.

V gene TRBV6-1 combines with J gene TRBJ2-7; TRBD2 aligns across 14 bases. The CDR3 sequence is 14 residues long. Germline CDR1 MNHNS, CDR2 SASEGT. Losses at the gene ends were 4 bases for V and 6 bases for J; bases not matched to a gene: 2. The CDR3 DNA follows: TGTGCCAGCAGTGTGGGACTAGCGGGAGTCGAGCAGTACTTC. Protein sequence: CASSVGLAGVEQYF.

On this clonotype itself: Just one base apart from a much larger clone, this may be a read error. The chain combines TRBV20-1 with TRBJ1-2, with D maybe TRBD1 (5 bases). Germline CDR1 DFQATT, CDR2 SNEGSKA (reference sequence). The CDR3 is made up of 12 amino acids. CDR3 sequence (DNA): TGCAGTGATAGAGTCCAGGGTTGGGGCTACACCTTC. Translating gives CSDRVQGWGYTF.

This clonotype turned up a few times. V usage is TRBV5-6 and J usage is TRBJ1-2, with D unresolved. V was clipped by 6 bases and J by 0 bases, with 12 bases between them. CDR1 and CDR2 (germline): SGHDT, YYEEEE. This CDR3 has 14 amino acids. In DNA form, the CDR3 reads TGTGCCAGCACGGTGGGGAGCACTAACTATGGCTACACCTTC. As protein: CASTVGSTNYGYTF. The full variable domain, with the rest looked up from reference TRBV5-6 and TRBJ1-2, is DAGVTQSPTHLIKTRGQQVTLRCSPKSGHDTVSWYQQALGQGPQFIFQYYEEEERQRGNFPDRFSGHQFPNYSSELNVNALLLGDSALYLCASTVGSTNYGYTFGSGTRLTVV.

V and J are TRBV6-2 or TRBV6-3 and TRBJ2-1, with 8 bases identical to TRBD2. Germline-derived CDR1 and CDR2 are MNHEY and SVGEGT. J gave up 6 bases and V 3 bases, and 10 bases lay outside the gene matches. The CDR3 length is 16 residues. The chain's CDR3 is CASSYSTGGAINEQFF. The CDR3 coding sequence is TGTGCCAGCAGTTATAGTACGGGGGGGGCCATCAATGAGCAGTTCTTC.

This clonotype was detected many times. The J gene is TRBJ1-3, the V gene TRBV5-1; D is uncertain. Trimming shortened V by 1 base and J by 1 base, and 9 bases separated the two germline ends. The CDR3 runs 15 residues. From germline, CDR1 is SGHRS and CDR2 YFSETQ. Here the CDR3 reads CASSLSGSSGNTIYF. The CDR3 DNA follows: TGCGCCAGCAGCTTGTCGGGGTCTTCTGGAAACACCATATATTTT. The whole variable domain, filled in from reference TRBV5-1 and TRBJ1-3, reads KAGVTQTPRYLIKTRGQQVTLSCSPISGHRSVSWYQQTPGQGLQFLFEYFSETQRNKGNFPGRFSGRQFSNSRSEMNVSTLELGDSALYLCASSLSGSSGNTIYFGEGSWLTVV.

The DNA for the CDR3 is TGTGCCAGCAGTTGGCAGGGGGCGCGAGAGACCCAGTACTTC. This translates into CASSWQGARETQYF. The V call is TRBV6-2 or TRBV6-3, the J call TRBJ2-5, with 8 positions matching TRBD1. J was trimmed by 4 bases and V by 4 bases; bases with no gene match: 5. This CDR3 contains 14 residues. CDR1 MNHEY and CDR2 SVGEGT come from the germline V gene.

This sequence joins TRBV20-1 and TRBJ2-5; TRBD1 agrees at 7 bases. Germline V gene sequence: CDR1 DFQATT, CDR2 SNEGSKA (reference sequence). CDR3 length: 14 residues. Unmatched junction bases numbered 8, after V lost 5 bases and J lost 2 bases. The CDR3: CSASPTGWQETQYF. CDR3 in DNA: TGCAGTGCTTCTCCGACAGGGTGGCAAGAGACCCAGTACTTC.

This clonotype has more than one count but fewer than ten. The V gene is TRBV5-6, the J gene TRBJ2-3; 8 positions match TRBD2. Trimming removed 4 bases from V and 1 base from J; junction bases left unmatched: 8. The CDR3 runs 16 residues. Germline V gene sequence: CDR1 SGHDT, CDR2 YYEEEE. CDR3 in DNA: TGTGCCAGCAGCCAAAAAAGCGGGGGTCGCACAGATACGCAGTATTTT. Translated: CASSQKSGGRTDTQYF.

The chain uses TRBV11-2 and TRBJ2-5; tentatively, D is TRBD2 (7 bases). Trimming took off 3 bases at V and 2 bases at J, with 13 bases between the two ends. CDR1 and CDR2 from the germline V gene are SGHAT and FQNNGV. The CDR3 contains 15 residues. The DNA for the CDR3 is TGTGCCAGCAGCTTCTTCGGGGGGCGGCAAGAGACCCAGTACTTC. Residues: CASSFFGGRQETQYF.

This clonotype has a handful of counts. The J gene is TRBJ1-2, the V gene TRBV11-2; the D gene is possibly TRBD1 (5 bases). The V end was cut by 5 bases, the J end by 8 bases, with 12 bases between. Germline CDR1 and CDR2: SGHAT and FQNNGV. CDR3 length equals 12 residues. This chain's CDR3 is CASSARVRGYTF. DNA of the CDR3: TGTGCCAGCAGCGCCAGGGTCCGGGGCTACACCTTC.

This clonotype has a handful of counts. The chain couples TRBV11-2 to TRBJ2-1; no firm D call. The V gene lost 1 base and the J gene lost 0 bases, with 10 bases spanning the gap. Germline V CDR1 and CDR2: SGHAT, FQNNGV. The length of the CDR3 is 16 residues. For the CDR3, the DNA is TGTGCCAGCAGCTTAGGTATGCTCAGCTCCTACAATGAGCAGTTCTTC. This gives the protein CASSLGMLSSYNEQFF.

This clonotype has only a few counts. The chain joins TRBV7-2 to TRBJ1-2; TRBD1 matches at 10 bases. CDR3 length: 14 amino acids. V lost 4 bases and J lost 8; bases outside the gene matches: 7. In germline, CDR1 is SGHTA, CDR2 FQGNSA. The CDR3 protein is CASSWTGGTLGYTF. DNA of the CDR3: TGTGCCAGCAGCTGGACAGGGGGAACTCTAGGCTACACCTTC. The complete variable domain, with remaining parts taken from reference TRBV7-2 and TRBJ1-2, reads GAGVSQSPSNKVTEKGKDVELRCDPISGHTALYWYRQSLGQGLEFLIYFQGNSAPDKSGLPSDRFSAERTGGSVSTLTIQRTQQEDSAVYLCASSWTGGTLGYTFGSGTRLTVV.

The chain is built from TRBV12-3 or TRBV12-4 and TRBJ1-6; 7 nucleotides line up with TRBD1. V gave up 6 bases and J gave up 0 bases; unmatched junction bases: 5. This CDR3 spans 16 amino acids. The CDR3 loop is CASRLTGSSYNSPLHF. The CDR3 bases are TGTGCCAGCAGACTGACAGGGAGCTCCTATAATTCACCCCTCCACTTT.

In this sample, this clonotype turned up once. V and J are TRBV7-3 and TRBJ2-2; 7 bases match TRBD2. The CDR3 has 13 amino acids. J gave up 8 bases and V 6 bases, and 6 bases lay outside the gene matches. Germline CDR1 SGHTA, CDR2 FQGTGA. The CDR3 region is CASSSLAEGELFF. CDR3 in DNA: TGTGCCAGCAGTTCCCTAGCGGAGGGGGAGCTGTTTTTT.

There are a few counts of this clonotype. For the CDR3, the DNA is TGTGCCAGCAGTTATTTGGAGGCAGGGGACCACGAGCAGTACTTC. It translates to CASSYLEAGDHEQYF. The chain joins TRBV28 to TRBJ2-7; D might be TRBD1 (6 bases). The ends were cut back, 4 bases at V and 5 bases at J, with 18 bases in the middle. This CDR3 has 15 amino acids. Germline CDR1 and CDR2: MDHEN and SYDVKM. Variable domain in full (rest from reference TRBV28 and TRBJ2-7): DVKVTQSSRYLVKRTGEKVFLECVQDMDHENMFWYRQDPGLGLRLIYFSYDVKMKEKGDIPEGYSVSREKKERFSLILESASTNQTSMYLCASSYLEAGDHEQYFGPGTRLTVT.

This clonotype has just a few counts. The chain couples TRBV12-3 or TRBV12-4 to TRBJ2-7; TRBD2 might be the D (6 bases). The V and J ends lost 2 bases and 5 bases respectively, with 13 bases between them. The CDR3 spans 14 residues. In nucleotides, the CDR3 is TGTGCCAGCAGTTTACCCATGGCGGGAAACGAGCAGTACTTC. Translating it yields CASSLPMAGNEQYF.